This record covers a single TCR beta chain. The antigen this receptor binds is unknown. Read sequence stops 3 residues before the CDR3 end, and the germline J gene provides the missing end. Counted from cysteine to phenylalanine, this CDR3 has 15 amino acids. Of the CDR3's DNA, 36 bases were read; they are in frame from base 1. According to the germline V gene, CDR1 reads SGHTA and CDR2 reads FQGNSA. The germline V and J ends show losses of 3 bases and 4 bases respectively, and no gene match explains 9 bases of the junction. The data derive from a study of Tregs in tolerant kidney transplant recipients (dated by TCRdb to between 2018 and 2020). As for the study more broadly: Related donors were used in the transplants with nonmyeloablative bone marrow transplantation, and mixed chimerism was transient in the human trials. The study used TCRbeta sequencing to identify donor-specific regulatory T cells before combined kidney and bone marrow transplantation, then tracked those cells after transplant.

What the research found in general, with its limitations: Because the study included only a small number of patients, the results must be confirmed in larger populations and under other immunosuppression protocols. Expanding Tregs with activated donor B cells appeared to identify the most biologically relevant and donor-specific TCRbeta repertoire. Although technical replication error seemed to be minimal, the question of biological reproducibility was not addressed directly. In tolerant patients, the expansion of donor-specific Tregs was greater than global Treg expansion, suggesting that the expansion was antigen-driven rather than nonspecific. For some patients the PCR primers changed over time, which made it impossible to compare the samples from those patients at the nucleotide level.

The time point label here, explained by the study, means: blood sample drawn before combined kidney and bone marrow transplant. Thawed PBMCs were FACS-sorted into unstimulated Tregs (CD4+CD25+CD127-), CD4+ non-Tregs (CD4+CD25-), CD4 cells and CD8 cells. The patients were a few recipients of combined kidney and bone marrow transplants from the ITN036ST trial, and samples were available only for these trial subjects. Healthy control blood was separated into PBMCs by Ficoll density gradient and cryopreserved, and patient PBMCs were collected both before and after transplant. Genomic DNA was extracted from sorted cells with the QIAGEN DNeasy Blood and Tissue Kit for TCRbeta CDR3 sequencing. Through immunoSEQ, high-throughput TCRbeta CDR3 sequencing was done commercially, including PCR amplification with internal controls and bias correction. On the study's bioinformatics: Unique productive TCRbeta sequences were defined by CDR3 nucleotide sequence where primers matched, otherwise by CDR3 amino acid sequence with Vbeta and Jbeta genes. To correct for sorting error, sequences found in more than one sorted population at a frequency ratio of 2:1 or less were discarded, and the remaining shared sequences were assigned to the population with the higher frequency. A sequence was defined as donor-reactive if the sequence was expanded at least 5-fold in CFSE-low cells compared with unstimulated cells and had a frequency of at least 0.01% in CFSE-low cells. Jensen-Shannon divergence calculated on the top 100 TCRbeta sequences ranked by frequency was used to measure repertoire divergence. For any sample with multiple sequencing runs, sorting error was corrected in each run separately before the runs were pooled. Held by TCRdb, this immuneACCESS table contains in-frame sequences only and omits some clones. Under half of the omission traces to an unresolved V gene where checked; the cause of the rest is unknown. The V and J calls and clone size come from that table; D and trimming were worked out from the DNA. The table for this sample lists tens of thousands of clones. Roughly 0.8% of the sample rests with the top ten.

Sequencing used CD4+ T cells from blood, obtained before the transplant. The source of this sequence is a human donor who received a combined kidney and bone marrow transplant. This receptor chain uses TRBV7-2 and TRBJ2-7; 7 central nucleotides agree with TRBD1. Partial CDR3 DNA: TGTGCCAGCAGCTTTATCCCGGGACAGAGTTACGAG. Translated, it reads CASSFIPGQSYE. The full CDR3 reads CASSFIPGQSYEQYF.